Below, 15 T cell receptor beta chains from the same sample are listed, as sequenced in a study of blood T cell repertoires in COVID-19. The method was immunoSEQ multiplex PCR; TCRdb's version includes in-frame clones alone and lacks a portion of them. The sample consists of roughly 67,000 clones, 83% of them appearing once. What was sequenced was peripheral blood. Receptors were obtained from a woman aged 55-69 years with acute or convalescent COVID-19.

In nucleotides, the CDR3 is TGTGCCAGCGGCACCGGGGGGACGAGAAACACCATATATTTT. Residues: CASGTGGTRNTIYF. This chain links TRBV6-5 with TRBJ1-3, with D possibly matching TRBD1 (5 bases). The CDR3 runs 14 residues. V was cut by 8 bases and J by 5 bases, with 16 bases left in between. Germline assignment: CDR1 MNHEY and CDR2 SVGAGI.

The chain employs TRBV5-1 and TRBJ2-2, with 8 bases identical to TRBD2. Germline V gene lookup returns CDR1 SGHRS and CDR2 YFSETQ. This CDR3 spans 14 amino acids. The ends lost 5 bases at V and 4 bases at J; junction bases unmatched: 4. CDR3 in amino acids: CASRSGGATGELFF. The CDR3 DNA reads as TGCGCCAGCAGAAGCGGGGGTGCCACCGGGGAGCTGTTTTTT.

This clone came up once. The V gene is TRBV2, the J gene TRBJ1-4, with D unresolved. The length of the CDR3 is 11 residues. The germline V gene encodes CDR1 SNHLY and CDR2 FYNNEI. Trimming took off 7 bases at V and 5 bases at J, with 5 bases between the two ends. CDR3 nucleotides: TGTGCCAGCAATATAAATGAAAAACTGTTTTTT. Its protein product is CASNINEKLFF.

The chain links TRBV5-6 to TRBJ1-1, with TRBD1 matching over 7 bases. The germline V gene has CDR1 SGHDT and CDR2 YYEEEE. The junction had 13 bases not matched to a gene; V was cut back by 6 bases and J by 5 bases. This CDR3 spans 15 amino acids. The CDR3 nucleotides are TGTGCCAGCAACTTCTTGACAGGGTCTGGGACTGAAGCTTTCTTT. The encoded protein is CASNFLTGSGTEAFF.

The DNA of the CDR3 is TGTGCCAGCAGCCCGGGACAGTCATATGGCTACACCTTC. The encoded protein is CASSPGQSYGYTF. The gene calls are TRBV5-4 and TRBJ1-2; 7 bases line up with TRBD1. Germline V gives CDR1 SGHNT, CDR2 YYREEE (reference sequence). After removal of 4 bases from V and 5 bases from J, the junction contained 5 bases not matched to a gene. This CDR3 is built from 13 residues.

The V call is TRBV27, the J call TRBJ2-3; D possibly corresponds to TRBD2 (6 bases). V lost 0 bases and J 0 bases, leaving 13 bases between the germline ends. The germline V gene encodes CDR1 MNHEY and CDR2 SMNVEV (reference sequence). CDR3 length: 17 amino acids. CDR3 amino acids: CASSLSPAGYSTDTQYF. CDR3 nucleotides: TGTGCCAGCAGTTTATCGCCTGCGGGATATAGCACAGATACGCAGTATTTT.

This clone was observed a handful of times. The rearrangement links TRBV7-6 to TRBJ1-3; D perhaps matches TRBD1 (5 bases). CDR3 length: 15 amino acids. Germline V CDR1 and CDR2: SGHVS, FNYEAQ. The V gene lost 4 bases and the J gene lost 0 bases, with 10 bases spanning the gap. CDR3 sequence (DNA): TGTGCCAGCAGCTCCGCAAGGGGCTCTGGAAACACCATATATTTT. Encoded protein: CASSSARGSGNTIYF.

The chain recombines TRBV5-1 with TRBJ2-7; 8 bases agree with TRBD1. Germline V gene data show CDR1 as SGHRS and CDR2 as YFSETQ. The V and J ends lost 1 base and 2 bases, in that order; junction bases with no gene match: 2. The length of the CDR3 is 14 residues. Here the CDR3 reads CASSLPDRAYEQYF. The CDR3 nucleotides read TGCGCCAGCAGCTTGCCGGACAGGGCCTACGAGCAGTACTTC.

This clone was seen just once. The chain joins TRBV6-5 to TRBJ1-6, with 9 bases lining up with TRBD1. The CDR3 extends over 16 amino acids. Germline V gene lookup returns CDR1 MNHEY and CDR2 SVGAGI. The trim removed 2 bases at V and 6 bases at J, leaving 5 bases unmatched. The CDR3 loop reads CASSYPRDRVNSPLHF. CDR3 in DNA: TGTGCCAGCAGTTACCCCCGGGACAGGGTTAATTCACCCCTCCACTTT.

The genes are TRBV6-6 and TRBJ2-7; TRBD2 agrees at 7 bases. The CDR3 consists of 13 residues. Germline loops: CDR1 MNHNY, CDR2 SVGAGI (reference sequence). With 5 bases clipped from V and 6 bases from J, the junction kept 7 bases outside the gene matches. The CDR3 DNA reads TGTGCCAGCAGTCTCCTAGGCGGGGGCGAGCAGTACTTC. It yields the protein CASSLLGGGEQYF.

The J gene is TRBJ1-2, the V gene TRBV2; D unclear. Germline V CDR1 and CDR2: SNHLY, FYNNEI. V lost 4 bases and J 2 bases, leaving 11 bases between the germline ends. The CDR3 loop spans 14 amino acids. The CDR3 sequence: CASSAGDTNYGYTF. DNA for the CDR3: TGTGCCAGCAGTGCCGGGGATACCAACTATGGCTACACCTTC.

The chain carries TRBV3-1 (or the pseudogene TRBV3-2) and TRBJ1-1; no firm D call. CDR1 and CDR2 from the germline V gene are LGHDT and YNNKEL (reference sequence). The CDR3 covers 12 residues. V gave up 3 bases and J gave up 6 bases, with 8 bases separating them. CDR3 DNA: TGTGCCAGCAGCCAGAGAGTATCTGAAGCTTTCTTT. Encoded protein: CASSQRVSEAFF.

Remarks on this clone: Different DNA sequences within this sample yield the same CDR3. This sequence joins TRBV20-1 and TRBJ2-7; TRBD1 might be the D (5 bases). The V gene's germline CDR1 is DFQATT and CDR2 SNEGSKA (reference sequence). The CDR3 loop spans 11 amino acids. V was pared by 2 bases and J by 5 bases, with 7 bases between. The CDR3 sequence: CSARSGHEQYF. The CDR3 DNA sequence: TGCAGTGCTAGATCAGGGCACGAGCAGTACTTC.

This clone was found once. V and J are TRBV30 and TRBJ1-6; TRBD1 matches 11 bases. The germline gives CDR1 GTSNPN, CDR2 SVGIG (reference sequence). This CDR3 has 15 amino acids. V shed 1 base and J 9 bases; nucleotides not matched to a gene: 5. The CDR3 sequence: CAWSAGTGGSSPLHF. For the CDR3, the DNA is TGTGCCTGGAGTGCCGGGACAGGGGGATCTTCACCCCTCCACTTT.

The V and J genes are TRBV5-1 and TRBJ2-4; 11 positions match TRBD1. Germline V gene lookup returns CDR1 SGHRS and CDR2 YFSETQ. The CDR3 has 15 amino acids. Trimming removed 0 bases from V and 6 bases from J; junction bases left unmatched: 2. CDR3 DNA sequence: TGCGCCAGCAGCTTGGGAGGGACAGGGGGAAACATTCAGTACTTC. Protein sequence: CASSLGGTGGNIQYF.